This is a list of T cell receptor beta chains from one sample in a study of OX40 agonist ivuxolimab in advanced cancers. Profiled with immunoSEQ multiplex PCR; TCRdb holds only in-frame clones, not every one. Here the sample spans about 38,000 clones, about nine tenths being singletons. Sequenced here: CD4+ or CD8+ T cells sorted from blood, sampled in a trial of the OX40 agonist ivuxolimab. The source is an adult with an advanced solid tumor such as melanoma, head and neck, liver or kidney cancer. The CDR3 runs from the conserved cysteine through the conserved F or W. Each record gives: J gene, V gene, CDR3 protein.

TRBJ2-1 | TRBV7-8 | CASSSGSGVPYNEQFF
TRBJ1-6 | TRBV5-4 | CASSLDRVGYSPLHF
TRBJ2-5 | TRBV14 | CASSQEGTFRTGETQYF
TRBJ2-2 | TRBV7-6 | CASSLVQLNTGELFF
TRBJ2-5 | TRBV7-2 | CASSNQETQYF
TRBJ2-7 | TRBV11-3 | CASSLEDPIRDEQYF
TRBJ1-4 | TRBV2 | CASSPGQEEKLFF
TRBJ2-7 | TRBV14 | CASSQDPGGLYEQYF
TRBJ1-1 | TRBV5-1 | CASSAAGTDEAFF
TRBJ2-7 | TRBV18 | CASSPQGTSGKSYEQYF
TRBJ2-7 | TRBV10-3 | CAISDPGEPPYEQYF
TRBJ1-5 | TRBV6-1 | CASSARQGIGQPQHF
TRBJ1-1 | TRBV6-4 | CASSRTGNTEAFF
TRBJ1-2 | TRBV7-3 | CASSLGQEHGYTF
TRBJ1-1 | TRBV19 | CASSSGQGNTEAFF
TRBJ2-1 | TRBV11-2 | CASSLYGREPYNEQFF
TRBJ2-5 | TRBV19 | CASRGNPGQGSETQYF
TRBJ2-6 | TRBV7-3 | CASSPGQGRTGANVLTF
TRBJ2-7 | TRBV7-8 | CASSADVSYEQYF
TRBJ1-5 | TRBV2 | CASSDIRQGDQPQHF
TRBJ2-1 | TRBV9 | CASSVEGEPLGNEQFF
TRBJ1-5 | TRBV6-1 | CASSERTGATNQPQHF
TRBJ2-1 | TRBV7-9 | CASSSGVRDRRYNEQFF
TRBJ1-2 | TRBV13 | CASTGQGAQAYGYTF
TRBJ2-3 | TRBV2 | CASSEADTQYF
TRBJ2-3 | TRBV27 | CASSYTSGGPGTDTQYF